What follows are 32 T cell receptor beta chains derived from one specimen sequenced in a study of technical replicates of blood from a few donors. Repertoires were generated with immunoSEQ multiplex PCR, while TCRdb's copy carries only in-frame clones and drops some. The data hold under 90,000 clones, with about 94% observed a single time. Sequences were obtained from T cells isolated from PBMCs. The receptors derive from a human donor in good health.

The J gene is TRBJ1-1, the V gene TRBV9; perhaps TRBD1 as D (6 bases). Germline V gene data show CDR1 as SGDLS and CDR2 as YYNGEE. V lost 3 bases, J lost 0 bases, and 24 bases lay in between. CDR3 length: 19 residues. The CDR3 region has the DNA TGTGCCAGCAGCGGAGGTCCTAAGGGGAGGGGGAGGATGAACACTGAAGCTTTCTTT. Translated: CASSGGPKGRGRMNTEAFF. Filled out from reference TRBV9 and TRBJ1-1, the complete variable domain reads DSGVTQTPKHLITATGQRVTLRCSPRSGDLSVYWYQQSLDQGLQFLIQYYNGEERAKGNILERFSAQQFPDLHSELNLSSLELGDSALYFCASSGGPKGRGRMNTEAFFGQGTRLTVV.

The rearrangement links TRBV5-1 to TRBJ2-1; 9 bases map to TRBD2. The J segment lost 5 bases and the V segment lost 2 bases, leaving 11 bases of the junction unmatched. Germline V gene sequence: CDR1 SGHRS, CDR2 YFSETQ. This CDR3 has 17 amino acids. CDR3 nucleotide sequence: TGCGCCAGCAGCTTTTCCCCAGGTAGCGGGGGTAACAATGAGCAGTTCTTC. Its protein is CASSFSPGSGGNNEQFF.

The rearrangement joins TRBV19 to TRBJ1-2, with 9 bases lining up with TRBD1. CDR3 length: 15 residues. Germline V gene lookup returns CDR1 LNHDA and CDR2 SQIVND (reference sequence). V lost 5 bases and J lost 4; bases outside the gene matches: 8. CDR3 protein: CASSPGTGKVYGYTF. The CDR3 DNA sequence: TGTGCCAGTAGTCCCGGGACAGGGAAGGTCTATGGCTACACCTTC.

The chain employs TRBV18 and TRBJ1-1; TRBD1 matches 8 bases. This CDR3 contains 21 residues. Germline values: CDR1 KGHSH, CDR2 LQKENI. V shed 1 base, J shed 4 bases, and the junction held 23 bases outside the gene matches. CDR3 protein: CASSPRVDRGVSRFLGTEAFF. The DNA for the CDR3 is TGTGCCAGCTCACCACGTGTAGACAGGGGAGTAAGTCGGTTTCTGGGCACTGAAGCTTTCTTT.

This clone has only one observation. The V call is TRBV5-1, the J call TRBJ2-5; TRBD2 agrees at 10 bases. V lost 1 base, J lost 4 bases, and 4 bases stayed unmatched. In germline, CDR1 is SGHRS, CDR2 YFSETQ. This CDR3 is built from 15 residues. The CDR3 spells CASSLRTSGRETQYF. CDR3 in DNA: TGCGCCAGCAGCTTGAGGACTAGCGGTCGAGAGACCCAGTACTTC. Complete variable domain (other parts from reference TRBV5-1 and TRBJ2-5): KAGVTQTPRYLIKTRGQQVTLSCSPISGHRSVSWYQQTPGQGLQFLFEYFSETQRNKGNFPGRFSGRQFSNSRSEMNVSTLELGDSALYLCASSLRTSGRETQYFGPGTRLLVL.

The chain recombines TRBV28 with TRBJ1-2; 8 bases match TRBD1. Germline-derived CDR1 and CDR2 are MDHEN and SYDVKM. The V segment lost 5 bases and the J segment 5 bases; nucleotides outside the gene matches: 7. The length of the CDR3 is 14 residues. CDR3 in DNA: TGTGCCAGCAGTCCGGACAGGGAGGGGTATGGCTACACCTTC. Translated, it gives CASSPDREGYGYTF.

Here the CDR3 DNA reads TGCGCCAGCAGCCAATCCAGGACAGGGAACACTGAAGCTTTCTTT. It translates to CASSQSRTGNTEAFF. This sequence joins TRBV4-1 and TRBJ1-1; TRBD1 aligns across 7 bases. CDR1 is MGHRA, CDR2 YSYEKL, per germline. The CDR3 spans 15 residues. V was clipped by 2 bases and J by 1 base; unmatched bases: 4.

CDR3 sequence (DNA): TGTGCCAGCAGCTTTCTTGACTTGGCGAACACCGGGGAGCTGTTTTTT. Its protein is CASSFLDLANTGELFF. The rearrangement links TRBV5-8 to TRBJ2-2, with D unclear. V gave up 2 bases and J gave up 0 bases, with 11 bases separating them. This CDR3 has 16 residues. In germline, CDR1 is SGHTS, CDR2 YDEGEE.

The chain employs TRBV21-1 and TRBJ2-1; TRBD2, as called in the table, went unchecked against the DNA. TRBV21-1 is designated a pseudogene. CDR3 length: 19 residues. The CDR3 DNA sequence: TGTGCCAGCAGCACTGGGACTAGCGGGAGGGCCAAGTCGTCCTATGAGCAGTTCTTC. The encoded protein is CASSTGTSGRAKSSYEQFF.

V is TRBV27 and J is TRBJ1-1, with D uncertain. The V end was cut by 3 bases, the J end by 4 bases, with 9 bases between. Germline V CDR1 and CDR2: MNHEY, SMNVEV (reference sequence). CDR3 size: 13 residues. The CDR3 DNA reads as TGTGCCAGCAGTTTCCGACATTCCACTGAAGCTTTCTTT. This codes for CASSFRHSTEAFF.

The rearrangement uses TRBV28 and TRBJ2-5; TRBD2 aligns across 8 bases. The CDR3 is 17 residues long. Per the germline V gene, CDR1 is MDHEN and CDR2 is SYDVKM. V shed 7 bases and J 2 bases; nucleotides not matched to a gene: 15. The CDR3 DNA is TGTGCCAGCACCCCGGGAGGGGGGTTAGGCAAACAAGAGACCCAGTACTTC. It encodes CASTPGGGLGKQETQYF.

The genes are TRBV6-1 and TRBJ2-7; 7 nucleotides agree with TRBD1. CDR3 length equals 17 residues. Germline values: CDR1 MNHNS, CDR2 SASEGT. V was pared by 4 bases and J by 5 bases, with 17 bases of the junction left unmatched. CDR3 amino acids: CASSGWGPLDRVHEQYF. Here the CDR3 DNA reads TGTGCCAGCAGTGGCTGGGGGCCACTTGACAGGGTACACGAGCAGTACTTC.

The chain couples TRBV11-3 to TRBJ1-1; a weak D match, TRBD1 (6 bases). Germline V gives CDR1 SGHNT, CDR2 YENEEA. With 10 bases removed from V and 7 bases from J, the gap between germline ends came to 13 bases. The CDR3 covers 11 residues. As DNA, the CDR3 is TGTGCCATCTCGGGACAAAATGAAGCTTTCTTT. This sequence encodes CAISGQNEAFF. Using reference TRBV11-3 and TRBJ1-1 for the parts outside the CDR3, the full variable domain is EAGVVQSPRYKIIEKKQPVAFWCNPISGHNTLYWYLQNLGQGPELLIRYENEEAVDDSQLPKDRFSAERLKGVDSTLKIQPAELGDSAVYLCAISGQNEAFFGQGTRLTVV.

The chain links TRBV29-1 to TRBJ1-1; D is unresolved. Germline values: CDR1 SQVTM, CDR2 ANQGSEA. Trimming cost V 7 bases and J 2 bases, with 11 bases left between them. The CDR3 is 12 residues long. CDR3 loop: CSARTGNTEAFF. CDR3 coding DNA: TGCAGCGCGAGGACGGGAAACACTGAAGCTTTCTTT. Filled out from reference TRBV29-1 and TRBJ1-1, the complete variable domain reads SAVISQKPSRDICQRGTSLTIQCQVDSQVTMMFWYRQQPGQSLTLIATANQGSEATYESGFVIDKFPISRPNLTFSTLTVSNMSPEDSSIYLCSARTGNTEAFFGQGTRLTVV.

The chain uses TRBV10-2 and TRBJ1-5; D possibly corresponds to TRBD1 (5 bases). The V gene's germline CDR1 is WSHSY and CDR2 SAAADI. The CDR3 length is 15 residues. V lost 0 bases to trimming and J lost 4 bases, with 10 bases between them. CDR3 in amino acids: CASSESGRANQPQHF. The CDR3 DNA is TGCGCCAGCAGTGAGTCCGGCAGGGCGAATCAGCCCCAGCATTTT.

The chain carries TRBV27 and TRBJ2-7, with 8 bases fitting TRBD1. CDR1 and CDR2 from the germline V gene are MNHEY and SMNVEV (reference sequence). With V trimmed by 4 bases and J by 3 bases, 11 bases remained unmatched. The CDR3 runs 16 residues. CDR3 sequence reads: CASSSPGGTGYYEQYF. CDR3 coding DNA: TGTGCCAGCAGTTCCCCCGGTGGGACAGGTTACTACGAGCAGTACTTC.

The chain combines TRBV28 with TRBJ1-2, with 9 bases that match TRBD1. In germline, CDR1 is MDHEN, CDR2 SYDVKM. CDR3 length equals 16 residues. Germline trimming cut 1 base from V and 7 bases from J; bases unmatched to any gene: 10. This chain's CDR3 is CASSLLGPGQGGGYTF. The CDR3 nucleotides read TGTGCCAGCAGTTTATTGGGCCCGGGACAGGGAGGTGGCTACACCTTC.

This clone occurred once. This rearrangement joins TRBV5-1 to TRBJ2-7; 8 nucleotides agree with TRBD1. CDR1 SGHRS and CDR2 YFSETQ come from the germline V gene. V dropped 6 bases and J dropped 6; count of bases not matched to a gene: 5. This CDR3 spans 12 amino acids. The CDR3 DNA reads TGCGCCAGCACGGACAGGGAAGGCGAGCAGTACTTC. Its protein product is CASTDREGEQYF. The variable domain in full, with the rest retrieved from reference TRBV5-1 and TRBJ2-7, is KAGVTQTPRYLIKTRGQQVTLSCSPISGHRSVSWYQQTPGQGLQFLFEYFSETQRNKGNFPGRFSGRQFSNSRSEMNVSTLELGDSALYLCASTDREGEQYFGPGTRLTVT.

The chain joins TRBV7-9 to TRBJ1-2, with D tentatively TRBD1 (5 bases). Trimming pared 1 base from V and 3 bases from J, leaving 12 bases between. This CDR3 contains 15 residues. Germline V gene lookup returns CDR1 SEHNR and CDR2 FQNEAQ (reference sequence). The DNA of the CDR3 is TGTGCCAGCAGCTTAGATGGGGCCGGTCACTATGGCTACACCTTC. Translated: CASSLDGAGHYGYTF.

The count of this clone is one. The chain links TRBV11-2 to TRBJ1-2; 9 bases are shared with TRBD1. J gave up 8 bases and V 7 bases, and 23 bases lay outside the gene matches. The CDR3 extends over 18 amino acids. CDR1 is SGHAT and CDR2 is FQNNGV in the germline V gene. The CDR3, as DNA: TGTGCCAGCACCGACAGATTGACCGGGACAGGGTATAGTAGGGGCTACACCTTC. Amino acids: CASTDRLTGTGYSRGYTF.

The chain links TRBV7-8 to TRBJ1-2; D uncertain. The CDR3 has 14 residues. Germline assignment: CDR1 SGHVS and CDR2 FQNEAQ. V lost 5 bases to trimming and J lost 4 bases, with 14 bases between them. The CDR3, as DNA: TGTGCCAGCAGCCCCCTCCGGGAGAGCTATGGCTACACCTTC. It codes for CASSPLRESYGYTF.

This chain connects TRBV27 to TRBJ1-5; TRBD1 is a possible D gene (5 bases). The ends were cut back, 2 bases at V and 2 bases at J, with 10 bases in the middle. The CDR3 has 15 amino acids. The germline V gene encodes CDR1 MNHEY and CDR2 SMNVEV (reference sequence). The CDR3 nucleotides are TGTGCCAGCAGTTTAGGGGCCTTGGGCAATCAGCCCCAGCATTTT. It is translated as CASSLGALGNQPQHF.

This clone was seen just once. The genes are TRBV18 and TRBJ2-2, with 9 positions matching TRBD1. Germline CDR1 KGHSH, CDR2 LQKENI. The CDR3 totals 13 residues. Trimming at V came to 6 bases and at J to 7 bases, leaving 3 bases not matched to a gene. The CDR3 is CASSLDRGGELFF. In DNA, the CDR3 is TGTGCCAGCTCTCTGGACAGGGGCGGGGAGCTGTTTTTT.

The genes are TRBV7-8 and TRBJ2-7; 8 bases match TRBD1. This CDR3 is built from 15 residues. Germline lookup yields CDR1 SGHVS and CDR2 FQNEAQ. The J segment lost 3 bases and the V segment lost 1 base, leaving 5 bases of the junction unmatched. The CDR3 coding sequence is TGTGCCAGCAGCTTAGGGGGGACAGGTTTCTACGAGCAGTACTTC. This gives the protein CASSLGGTGFYEQYF. The variable domain in full, with the rest retrieved from reference TRBV7-8 and TRBJ2-7, is GAGVSQSPRYKVAKRGQDVALRCDPISGHVSLFWYQQALGQGPEFLTYFQNEAQLDKSGLPSDRFFAERPEGSVSTLKIQRTQQEDSAVYLCASSLGGTGFYEQYFGPGTRLTVT.

V is TRBV7-3 and J is TRBJ2-1, with 7 bases lining up with TRBD2. Germline V CDR1 and CDR2: SGHTA, FQGTGA. With V trimmed by 5 bases and J by 5 bases, 12 bases remained unmatched. The CDR3 has 16 amino acids. In DNA, the CDR3 is TGTGCCAGCAGCCCCATACTCGGGACTATCCACAATGAGCAGTTCTTC. It specifies CASSPILGTIHNEQFF.

This chain uses TRBV11-3 with TRBJ2-3, with D possibly TRBD2 on 6 matching bases. V lost 5 bases to trimming and J lost 2 bases, with 11 bases between them. In germline, CDR1 is SGHNT, CDR2 YENEEA. The CDR3 runs to 14 residues. CDR3 region: CASSRSGVTDTQYF. The CDR3 DNA follows: TGTGCCAGCAGCCGTTCGGGGGTCACAGATACGCAGTATTTT.

The rearrangement joins TRBV5-6 to TRBJ2-7, with TRBD2 matching over 7 bases. J gave up 2 bases and V 1 base, and 6 bases lay outside the gene matches. Germline CDR1 is SGHDT and CDR2 is YYEEEE. The CDR3 has 15 amino acids. Here the CDR3 DNA reads TGTGCCAGCAGCTTGATGGTAGCGGGCCCCTACGAGCAGTACTTC. The encoded protein is CASSLMVAGPYEQYF.

The chain couples TRBV27 to TRBJ1-1; D remains unclear. This CDR3 comprises 12 residues. Trimming took 5 bases from V and 7 from J, leaving 11 bases between them. Per the germline V gene, CDR1 is MNHEY and CDR2 is SMNVEV (reference sequence). CDR3 sequence reads: CASSNSGREAFF. The CDR3 DNA reads TGTGCCAGCAGTAACTCTGGGCGTGAAGCTTTCTTT.

The chain has TRBV6-1 and TRBJ2-1, with TRBD1 matching over 7 bases. V gave up 3 bases and J gave up 4 bases; unmatched junction bases: 6. The CDR3 totals 15 residues. CDR1 is MNHNS and CDR2 is SASEGT in the germline V gene. This chain's CDR3 is CASSEGKGAYNEQFF. The DNA for the CDR3 is TGTGCCAGCAGTGAGGGGAAGGGGGCTTACAATGAGCAGTTCTTC.

V and J are TRBV7-3 and TRBJ2-7; D is possibly TRBD1 (5 bases). The CDR3 sequence is 15 residues long. Trimming removed 2 bases from V and 2 bases from J, with 13 bases in between. Germline CDR1 and CDR2: SGHTA and FQGTGA. The CDR3 DNA follows: TGTGCCAGCAGCTTAGACCCCGGCAGGGCCTACGAGCAGTACTTC. Its protein is CASSLDPGRAYEQYF.

This chain links TRBV18 with TRBJ2-7, with unresolved D. This CDR3 contains 11 residues. Germline-derived CDR1 and CDR2 are KGHSH and LQKENI. V was trimmed by 3 bases and J by 5 bases, leaving 5 bases between them. The CDR3: CASSPFDEQYF. The CDR3 DNA sequence: TGTGCCAGCTCACCTTTCGACGAGCAGTACTTC.

This chain uses TRBV10-3 with TRBJ2-1; 13 bases fit TRBD2. The CDR3 extends over 19 amino acids. V lost 2 bases to trimming and J lost 1 base; unmatched junction nucleotides: 8. Germline V gives CDR1 ENHRY, CDR2 SYGVKD. In DNA, the CDR3 is TGTGCCATCAGTGAGAAGTGGACTAGCGGGAGAGGGTCCTACAATGAGCAGTTCTTC. This sequence encodes CAISEKWTSGRGSYNEQFF.